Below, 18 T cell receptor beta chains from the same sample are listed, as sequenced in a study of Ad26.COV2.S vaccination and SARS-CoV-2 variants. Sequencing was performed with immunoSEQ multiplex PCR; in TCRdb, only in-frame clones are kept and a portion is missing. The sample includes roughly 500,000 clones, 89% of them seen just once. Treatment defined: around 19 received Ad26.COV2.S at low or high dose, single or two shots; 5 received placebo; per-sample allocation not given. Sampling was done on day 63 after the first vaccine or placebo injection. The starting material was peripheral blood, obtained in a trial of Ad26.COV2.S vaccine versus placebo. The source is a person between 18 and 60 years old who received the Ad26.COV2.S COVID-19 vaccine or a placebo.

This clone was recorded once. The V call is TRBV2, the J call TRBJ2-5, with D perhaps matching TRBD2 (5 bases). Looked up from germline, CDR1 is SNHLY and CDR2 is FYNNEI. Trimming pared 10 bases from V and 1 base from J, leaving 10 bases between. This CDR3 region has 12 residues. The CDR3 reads CATSGFQETQYF. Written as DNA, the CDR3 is TGTGCCACTTCGGGGTTCCAAGAGACCCAGTACTTC.

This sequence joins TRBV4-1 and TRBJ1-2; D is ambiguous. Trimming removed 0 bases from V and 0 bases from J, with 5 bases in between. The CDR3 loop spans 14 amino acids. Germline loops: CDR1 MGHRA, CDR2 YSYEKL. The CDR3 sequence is CASSQDITNYGYTF. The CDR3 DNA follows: TGCGCCAGCAGCCAAGATATTACTAACTATGGCTACACCTTC.

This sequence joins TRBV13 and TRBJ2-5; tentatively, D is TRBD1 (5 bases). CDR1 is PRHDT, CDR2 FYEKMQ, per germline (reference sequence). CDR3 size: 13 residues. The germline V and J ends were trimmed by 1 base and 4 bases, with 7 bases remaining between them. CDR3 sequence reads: CASSLVQGETQYF. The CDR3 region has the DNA TGTGCCAGCAGCTTAGTTCAGGGAGAGACCCAGTACTTC.

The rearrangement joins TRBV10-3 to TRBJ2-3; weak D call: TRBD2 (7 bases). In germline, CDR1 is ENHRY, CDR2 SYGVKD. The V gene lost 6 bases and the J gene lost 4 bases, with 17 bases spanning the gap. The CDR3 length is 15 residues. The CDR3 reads CAIRGGASRADTQYF. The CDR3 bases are TGTGCCATCAGGGGGGGGGCTTCGAGGGCAGATACGCAGTATTTT.

CDR3 DNA sequence: TGCGCCAGCAGCTTGGGCAGGGGGGACACAGATACGCAGTATTTT. Amino acid sequence: CASSLGRGDTDTQYF. The rearrangement joins TRBV5-1 to TRBJ2-3, with a possible D match to TRBD1 (7 bases). With 0 bases removed from V and 2 bases from J, the gap between germline ends came to 10 bases. The CDR3 consists of 15 residues. Looked up from germline, CDR1 is SGHRS and CDR2 is YFSETQ.

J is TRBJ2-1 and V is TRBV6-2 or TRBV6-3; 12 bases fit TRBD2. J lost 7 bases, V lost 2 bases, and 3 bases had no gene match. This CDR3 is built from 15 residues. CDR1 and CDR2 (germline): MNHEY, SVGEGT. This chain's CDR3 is CASSYRTSGVNEQFF. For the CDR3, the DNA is TGTGCCAGCAGTTACCGGACTAGCGGGGTTAATGAGCAGTTCTTC.

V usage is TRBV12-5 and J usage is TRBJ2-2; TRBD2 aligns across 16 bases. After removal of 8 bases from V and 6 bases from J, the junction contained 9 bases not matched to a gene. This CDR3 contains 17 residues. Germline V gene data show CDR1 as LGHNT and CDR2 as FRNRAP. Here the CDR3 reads CASYPGLAGGRSGELFF. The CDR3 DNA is TGTGCTAGTTATCCGGGACTAGCGGGAGGGCGATCCGGGGAGCTGTTTTTT.

CDR3 in DNA: TGTGCCAGCAGCAAAGACGTGCCCTACGAGCAGTACTTC. Amino acids: CASSKDVPYEQYF. The V call is TRBV7-2, the J call TRBJ2-7; D unresolved. Trimming took off 5 bases at V and 2 bases at J, with 10 bases between the two ends. This CDR3 comprises 13 residues. Germline CDR1 is SGHTA and CDR2 is FQGNSA. The whole variable domain, remainder taken from reference TRBV7-2 and TRBJ2-7, is GAGVSQSPSNKVTEKGKDVELRCDPISGHTALYWYRQSLGQGLEFLIYFQGNSAPDKSGLPSDRFSAERTGGSVSTLTIQRTQQEDSAVYLCASSKDVPYEQYFGPGTRLTVT.

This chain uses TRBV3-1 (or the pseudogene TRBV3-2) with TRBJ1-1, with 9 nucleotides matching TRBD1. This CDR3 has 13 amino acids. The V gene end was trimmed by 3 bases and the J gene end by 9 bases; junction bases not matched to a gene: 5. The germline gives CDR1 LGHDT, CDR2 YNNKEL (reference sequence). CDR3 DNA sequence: TGTGCCAGCAGCCAGCGGGGGACAGGGAAAGCTTTCTTT. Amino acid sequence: CASSQRGTGKAFF.

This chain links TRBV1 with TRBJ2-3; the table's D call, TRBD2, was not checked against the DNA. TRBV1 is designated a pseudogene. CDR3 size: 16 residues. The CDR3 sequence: CTSSQSCGGATDTQYF. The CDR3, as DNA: TGCACCAGCAGCCAATCTTGCGGGGGGGCCACAGATACGCAGTATTTT.

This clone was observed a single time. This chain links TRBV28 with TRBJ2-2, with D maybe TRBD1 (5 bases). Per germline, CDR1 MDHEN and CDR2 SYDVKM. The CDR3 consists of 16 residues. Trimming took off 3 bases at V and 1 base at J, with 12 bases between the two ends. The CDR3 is CASSFWSQGNTGELFF. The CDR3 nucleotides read TGTGCCAGCAGTTTTTGGTCCCAGGGGAACACCGGGGAGCTGTTTTTT. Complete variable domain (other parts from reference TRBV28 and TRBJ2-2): DVKVTQSSRYLVKRTGEKVFLECVQDMDHENMFWYRQDPGLGLRLIYFSYDVKMKEKGDIPEGYSVSREKKERFSLILESASTNQTSMYLCASSFWSQGNTGELFFGEGSRLTVL.

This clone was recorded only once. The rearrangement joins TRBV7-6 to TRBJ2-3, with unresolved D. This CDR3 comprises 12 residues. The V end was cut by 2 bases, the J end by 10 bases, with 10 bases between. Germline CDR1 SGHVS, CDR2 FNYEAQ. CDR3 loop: CASSLWGTAQYF. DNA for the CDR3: TGTGCCAGCAGCTTATGGGGTACGGCGCAGTATTTT.

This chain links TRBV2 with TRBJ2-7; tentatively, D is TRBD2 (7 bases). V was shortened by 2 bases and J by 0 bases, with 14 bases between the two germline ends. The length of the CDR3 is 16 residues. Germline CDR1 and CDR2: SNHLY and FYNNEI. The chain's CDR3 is CASSEWGGAPSYEQYV. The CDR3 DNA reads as TGTGCCAGCAGTGAATGGGGGGGCGCCCCCTCCTACGAGCAGTACGTC.

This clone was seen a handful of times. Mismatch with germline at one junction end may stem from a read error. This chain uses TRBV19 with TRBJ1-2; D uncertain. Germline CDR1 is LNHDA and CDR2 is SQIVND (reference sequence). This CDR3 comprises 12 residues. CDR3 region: CASKRTSSTIFF. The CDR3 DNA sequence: TGTGCCAGTAAGCGGACTTCAAGCACGATCTTCTTC.

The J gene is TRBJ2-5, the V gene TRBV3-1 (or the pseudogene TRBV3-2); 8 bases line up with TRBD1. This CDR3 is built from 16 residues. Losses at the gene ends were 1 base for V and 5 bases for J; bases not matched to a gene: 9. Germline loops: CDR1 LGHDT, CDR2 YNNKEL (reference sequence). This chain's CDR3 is CASSQGGQGQGETQYF. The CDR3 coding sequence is TGTGCCAGCAGCCAAGGAGGACAGGGTCAGGGGGAGACCCAGTACTTC.

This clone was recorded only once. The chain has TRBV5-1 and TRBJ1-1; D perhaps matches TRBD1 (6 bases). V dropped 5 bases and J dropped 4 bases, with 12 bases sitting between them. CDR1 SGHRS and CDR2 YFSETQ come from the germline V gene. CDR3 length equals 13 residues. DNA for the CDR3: TGCGCCAGCAGTATGGGGGGCCGCACTGAAGCTTTCTTT. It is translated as CASSMGGRTEAFF.

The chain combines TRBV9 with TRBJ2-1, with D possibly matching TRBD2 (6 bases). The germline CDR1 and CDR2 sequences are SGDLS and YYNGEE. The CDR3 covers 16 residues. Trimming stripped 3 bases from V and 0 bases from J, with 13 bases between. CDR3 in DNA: TGTGCCAGCAGCGGGAGTAGCGGTAGCTCCTACAATGAGCAGTTCTTC. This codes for CASSGSSGSSYNEQFF.

This CDR3 is CASSPPPGGDGVNQPQHF. The DNA for the CDR3 is TGTGCCAGCAGTCCACCGCCTGGGGGGGATGGGGTCAATCAGCCCCAGCATTTT. V usage is TRBV27 and J usage is TRBJ1-5, with a tentative D call TRBD1 (5 bases). CDR1 MNHEY and CDR2 SMNVEV come from the germline V gene (reference sequence). The V and J ends lost 5 bases and 3 bases respectively, with 23 bases between them. The CDR3 has 18 residues.